These T cell receptor beta chains were read from a single sample in a study of T cell responses to AZD1222 COVID-19 vaccine. Generated by immunoSEQ multiplex PCR, the TCRdb table keeps only in-frame clones and is missing some. The sample lists fewer than 90,000 clones; 75% to 95% were seen once. Sequencing was performed on peripheral blood, taken 28 days after the second AZD1222 dose. Receptors originate from an adult who received the AZD1222 COVID-19 vaccine. Both conserved end residues are part of each CDR3. The D gene is left open where the match is weak. Only some rows state a clone size, as once, few, many or a class for expanded clones.

j_call	d_call	clone_size	v_call	cdr3_aa	cdr3_nt
TRBJ2-7	.	.	TRBV28	CASSLLYSSYEQYF	TGTGCCAGCAGTTTACTTTATAGCTCCTACGAGCAGTACTTC
TRBJ2-7	TRBD2	.	TRBV10-1	CASSEGSGGLGYEQYF	TGCGCCAGCAGTGAGGGATCGGGAGGATTGGGCTACGAGCAGTACTTC
TRBJ1-5	.	.	TRBV30	CAWSGTGKPQHF	TGTGCCTGGAGTGGAACAGGGAAGCCCCAGCATTTT
TRBJ2-1	.	.	TRBV18	CASSELPGHSYNEQFF	TGTGCCAGCTCAGAATTACCGGGACATTCCTACAATGAGCAGTTCTTC
TRBJ1-2	.	.	TRBV4-1	CASSQPTTGNYGYTF	TGCGCCAGCAGCCAACCAACCACAGGGAACTATGGCTACACCTTC
TRBJ2-5	TRBD1	once	TRBV6-5	CASSYRDSSETQYF	TGTGCCAGCAGTTACAGGGACAGTTCAGAGACCCAGTACTTC
TRBJ2-7	.	.	TRBV7-8	CASSSPDRGNYEQYF	TGTGCCAGCAGCTCACCTGATCGGGGGAACTACGAGCAGTACTTC
TRBJ1-1	TRBD1	.	TRBV19	CASSPRTGGFTEAFF	TGTGCCAGTAGTCCGAGGACAGGGGGCTTTACTGAAGCTTTCTTT
TRBJ1-2	TRBD1	.	TRBV7-9	CASSFRGQAQSLF	TGTGCCAGCAGCTTTCGGGGACAGGCCCAATCCCTATTC
TRBJ1-4	.	.	TRBV27	CASSLVAFDEKLFF	TGTGCCAGCAGTTTAGTAGCTTTTGATGAAAAACTGTTTTTT
TRBJ2-3	TRBD2	.	TRBV5-5	CASSLGSSGGTDTQYF	TGTGCCAGCAGCTTGGGTTCTAGCGGAGGCACAGATACGCAGTATTTT
TRBJ1-4	.	.	TRBV27	CASTAGGEKLFF	TGTGCCAGCACCGCGGGGGGGGAAAAACTGTTTTTT
TRBJ2-1	.	.	TRBV12-3/TRBV12-4	CASSLSLVNEQFF	TGTGCCAGCAGTTTATCCCTCGTCAATGAGCAGTTCTTC
TRBJ1-2	.	.	TRBV2	CASRTGMDASFYGYTF	TGTGCCAGCAGAACAGGGATGGATGCCTCTTTCTATGGCTACACCTTC
TRBJ2-3	.	.	TRBV19	CASSTHTDTQYF	TGTGCCAGTAGTACACACACAGATACGCAGTATTTT
TRBJ2-7	.	.	TRBV5-5	CASSLPTRQGIHEQYF	TGTGCCAGCAGCTTGCCAACAAGGCAGGGGATCCACGAGCAGTACTTC
TRBJ2-5	TRBD1	.	TRBV18	CASSTMTGVGETQYF	TGTGCCAGCTCAACGATGACAGGGGTTGGGGAGACCCAGTACTTC
TRBJ1-4	.	.	TRBV28	CASSLGRVGQGREKLFF	TGTGCCAGCAGCTTGGGGCGGGTGGGGCAGGGAAGGGAAAAACTGTTTTTT
TRBJ1-3	.	.	TRBV12-3/TRBV12-4	CASSLGTGGDF	TGTGCCAGCAGTTTAGGGACCGGCGGGGATTTT